This TCR beta chain stems from a study of lymphopenia after photon versus proton radiotherapy. General observations from the study: After lymphocyte nadir, photon-treated repertoires showed oligoclonal expansion, especially CD8+ Temra. Relative stability marked proton patients; photon patients lost diversity and naive cells. Post-nadir TCR diversity decline inversely tracked overall survival among those who died.

Clones were read by immunoSEQ multiplex PCR, and TCRdb kept only the in-frame ones, dropping some. The table shows roughly 18,000 clones, with 70% to 90% occurring only once. With respect to this clone: As yet, its antigen is unknown.

CDR3 length: 17 residues. Germline CDR1 reads SQVTM; CDR2 reads ANQGSEA. Trimming at V came to 1 base and at J to 2 bases, leaving 7 bases not matched to a gene. This specimen consisted of peripheral blood, obtained from a patient treated with photon-based radiotherapy. The V and J genes are TRBV29-1 and TRBJ2-6, with TRBD1 identical over 8 bases. This clonotype was sampled from a woman aged 50 to 60 with pancreatic cancer. The CDR3 region is CSVEGAGGMAGANVLTF. CDR3 sequence (DNA): TGCAGCGTTGAAGGGGCAGGGGGCATGGCTGGGGCCAACGTCCTGACTTTC. The complete variable domain, with remaining parts taken from reference TRBV29-1 and TRBJ2-6, reads SAVISQKPSRDICQRGTSLTIQCQVDSQVTMMFWYRQQPGQSLTLIATANQGSEATYESGFVIDKFPISRPNLTFSTLTVSNMSPEDSSIYLCSVEGAGGMAGANVLTFGAGSRLTVL.